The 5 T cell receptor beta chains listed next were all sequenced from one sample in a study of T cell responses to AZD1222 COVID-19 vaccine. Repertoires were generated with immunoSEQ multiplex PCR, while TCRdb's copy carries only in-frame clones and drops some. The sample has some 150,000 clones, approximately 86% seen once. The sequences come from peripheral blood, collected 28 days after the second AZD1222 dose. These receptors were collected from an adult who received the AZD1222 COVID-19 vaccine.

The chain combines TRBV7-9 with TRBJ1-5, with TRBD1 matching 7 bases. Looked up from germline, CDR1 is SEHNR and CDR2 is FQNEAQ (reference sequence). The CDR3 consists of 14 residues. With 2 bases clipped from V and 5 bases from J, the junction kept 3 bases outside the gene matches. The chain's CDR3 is CASSLTGEDQPQHF. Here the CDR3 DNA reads TGTGCCAGCAGCTTAACAGGGGAAGATCAGCCCCAGCATTTT. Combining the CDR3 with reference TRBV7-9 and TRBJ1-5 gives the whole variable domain DTGVSQNPRHKITKRGQNVTFRCDPISEHNRLYWYRQTLGQGPEFLTYFQNEAQLEKSRLLSDRFSAERPKGSFSTLEIQRTEQGDSAMYLCASSLTGEDQPQHFGDGTRLSIL.

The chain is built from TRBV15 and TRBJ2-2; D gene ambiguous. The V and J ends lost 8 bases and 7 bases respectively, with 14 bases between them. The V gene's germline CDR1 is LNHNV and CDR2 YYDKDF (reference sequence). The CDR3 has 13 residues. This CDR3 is CATAAIVDGELFF. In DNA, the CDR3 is TGTGCCACCGCCGCGATAGTCGACGGGGAGCTGTTTTTT.

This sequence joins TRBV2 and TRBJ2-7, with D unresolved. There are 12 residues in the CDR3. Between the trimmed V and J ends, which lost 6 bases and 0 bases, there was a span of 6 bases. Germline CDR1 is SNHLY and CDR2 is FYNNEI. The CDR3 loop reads CASRESSYEQYF. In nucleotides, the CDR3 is TGTGCCAGCAGAGAGAGCTCCTACGAGCAGTACTTC.

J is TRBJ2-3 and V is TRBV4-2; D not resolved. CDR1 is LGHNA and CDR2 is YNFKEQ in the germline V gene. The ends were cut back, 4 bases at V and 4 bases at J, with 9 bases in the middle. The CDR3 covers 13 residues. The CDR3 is CASSPSPADTQYF. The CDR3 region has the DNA TGTGCCAGCAGCCCCTCCCCGGCAGATACGCAGTATTTT.

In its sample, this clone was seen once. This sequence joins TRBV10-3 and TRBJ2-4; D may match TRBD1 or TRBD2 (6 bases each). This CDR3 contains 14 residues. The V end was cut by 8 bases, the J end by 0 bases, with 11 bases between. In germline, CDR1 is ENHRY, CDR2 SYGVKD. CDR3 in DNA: TGTGCCATCGGCGAGGGGGGAGCCAAAAACATTCAGTACTTC. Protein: CAIGEGGAKNIQYF.